The present T cell receptor (beta chain) was sequenced within a study of shared clonotypes between healthy human individuals. Study observations and caveats: Rarefaction analysis demonstrated incomplete sorted-subset sequencing notwithstanding large depth. Among donors, sharing of clonotypes was expected to be affected by sequencing depth.

Free of recent acute infections or vaccinations, the donors were healthy HIV-negative adults. Profiled with immunoSEQ multiplex PCR; TCRdb holds only in-frame clones, not every one. This sample has approximately 2,300,000 clones, with under 95% found just once. On this clone: Its antigen is still unknown.

The CDR3 has 18 amino acids. Trimming at V came to 5 bases and at J to 1 base, leaving 7 bases not matched to a gene. CDR1 is SGHTA, CDR2 FQGNSA, per germline. This TCR was sampled from a man between 18 and 29 years old in good health. Some clones in this sample may be carry-over from other donors' samples. V gene TRBV7-2 combines with J gene TRBJ2-3, with 15 bases identical to TRBD2. The sample comprised naive CD4+ T cells from PBMCs. Subset specified: CD45RA+ positively selected. CDR3 amino acids: CASSPGTSGRLRTDTQYF. In DNA form, the CDR3 reads TGTGCCAGCAGCCCGGGGACTAGCGGGAGGCTTCGCACAGATACGCAGTATTTT.